This TCR beta chain was captured in a study of cytomegalovirus exposure and HLA in healthy donors. Use of 60 Vbeta and 13 Jbeta primers characterized the PCR. Here immunoSEQ multiplex PCR was the method, and the copy in TCRdb shows in-frame clones only, minus some. The sample lists over 150,000 clones, about 69% seen once, with about 3% in the top ten. This CDR3 contains 12 residues. CDR1 and CDR2 (germline): ENHRY, SYGVKD. V was clipped by 8 bases and J by 6 bases, with 13 bases between them. The sequence was obtained from a male donor in good health and CMV-seronegative. Sample: PBMCs. The chain carries TRBV10-3 and TRBJ1-2, with D uncertain. The CDR3 here is CAIPRNTNGYTF. The CDR3 DNA follows: TGTGCCATCCCCCGCAATACAAATGGCTACACCTTC.